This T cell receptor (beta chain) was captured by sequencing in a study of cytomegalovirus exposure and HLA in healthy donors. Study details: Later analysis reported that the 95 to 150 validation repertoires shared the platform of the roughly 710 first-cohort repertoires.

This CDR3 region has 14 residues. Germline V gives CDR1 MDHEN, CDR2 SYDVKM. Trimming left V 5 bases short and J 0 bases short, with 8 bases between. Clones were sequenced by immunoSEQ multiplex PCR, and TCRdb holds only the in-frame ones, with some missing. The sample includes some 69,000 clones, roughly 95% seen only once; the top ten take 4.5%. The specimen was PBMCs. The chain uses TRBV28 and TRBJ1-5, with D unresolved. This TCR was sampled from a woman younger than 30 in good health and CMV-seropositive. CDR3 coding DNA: TGTGCCAGCAGTCCACACGATAGCAATCAGCCCCAGCATTTT. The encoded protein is CASSPHDSNQPQHF.